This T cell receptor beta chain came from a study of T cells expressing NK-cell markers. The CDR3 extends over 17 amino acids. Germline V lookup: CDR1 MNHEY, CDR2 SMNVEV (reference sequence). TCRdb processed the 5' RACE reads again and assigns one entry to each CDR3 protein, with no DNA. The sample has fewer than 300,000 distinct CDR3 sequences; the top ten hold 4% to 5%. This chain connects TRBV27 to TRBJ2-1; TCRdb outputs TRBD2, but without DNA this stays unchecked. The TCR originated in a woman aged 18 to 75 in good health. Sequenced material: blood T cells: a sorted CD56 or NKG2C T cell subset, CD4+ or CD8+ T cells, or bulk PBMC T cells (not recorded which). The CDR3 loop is CTSSSGLAGGWWNEQFF.